These T cell receptor beta chains were read from a single sample in a study of T cell repertoires in cytomegalovirus infection. TCRdb recomputed calls from the reads with MiXCR, one row per CDR3 protein. There are about 180,000 distinct CDR3 sequences in the sample; roughly an eighth occur only once, and 25% to 30% lies in the top ten. Sequencing was done on a sample of PBMCs. Receptors originate from a human donor in good health (CMV status not recorded). Some clones in this sample may be carry-over from other donors' samples. The conserved cysteine and the conserved F or W are not part of the CDR3 here. A clone size is listed for some rows: how often the clone was seen (once, few, many), or a class if it is expanded.

len,abundance,v_gene,j_gene,CDR3aa
15,-,TRBV14,TRBJ2-3,ASSQGGPGPWGDTQY
14,many,TRBV7-8,TRBJ1-1,ASSSPPGSHTTEAF
12,many,TRBV6-2/TRBV6-3,TRBJ1-1,ASSPLGAEGEAF
12,-,TRBV29-1,TRBJ1-1,SVAAGGTNTEAF
14,many,TRBV28,TRBJ1-3,ASSSGDQFSGNTIY
13,many,TRBV7-6,TRBJ2-4,ASSLTGGVKNIQY
12,-,TRBV29-1,TRBJ1-4,SAWGPTGAEKLF
16,many,TRBV7-2,TRBJ2-4,ASSLVANVLGAKNIQY
11,many,TRBV7-2,TRBJ1-1,ASTADTNTEAF
11,-,TRBV12-3/TRBV12-4,TRBJ2-2,ASSQSGSGELF